The entry below describes one TCR beta chain. This entry comes from a study of cytomegalovirus exposure and HLA in healthy donors. Study as a whole: From approximately 170 million T cells, an earlier analysis saw 120 million or so unique TCR beta sequences.

This CDR3 comprises 15 residues. CDR1 and CDR2 from the germline V gene are GTSNPN and SVGIG (reference sequence). The ends lost 0 bases at V and 7 bases at J; junction bases unmatched: 9. Primers: 60 Vbeta forward and 13 Jbeta reverse. The protocol was immunoSEQ multiplex PCR, while the TCRdb copy is restricted to in-frame clones and leaves out a portion. The sample has roughly 75,000 clones, and its top ten clones hold 0.83%. The study sampled nominally healthy donors, though unrecorded immune exposures were likely. The origin of this receptor is a boy aged 10-17 years in good health and CMV-seronegative. Material: PBMCs. The gene calls are TRBV30 and TRBJ2-1; 7 bases are shared with TRBD2. CDR3 protein: CAWSVGGGPGNEQFF. The CDR3 DNA reads as TGTGCCTGGAGTGTTGGGGGGGGACCTGGGAATGAGCAGTTCTTC.